These T cell receptor beta chains were read from a single sample in a study of blood T cell repertoires in COVID-19. The method was immunoSEQ multiplex PCR; TCRdb's version includes in-frame clones alone and lacks a portion of them. The table has 120,000 or so clones, nearly 90% seen once. Input material: peripheral blood. The receptors were sampled from a woman aged 60-70 years with COVID-19, enrolled during active disease. CDR3s include the opening cysteine and the closing phenylalanine or tryptophan. The order of the fields is D gene, J gene, V gene, clone size, CDR3 protein, CDR3 DNA. D genes are given only for firm matches. Expanded clones are given a class, and other clones once, few, many or no size at all.

d_gene: TRBD1
j_gene: TRBJ1-6
v_gene: TRBV6-5
abundance: .
CDR3aa: CASSFGQGNSPLHF
CDR3nt: TGTGCCAGCAGTTTCGGACAGGGGAATTCACCCCTCCACTTT

d_gene: .
j_gene: TRBJ2-1
v_gene: TRBV18
abundance: .
CDR3aa: CASRGSYNEQFF
CDR3nt: TGTGCCAGCCGGGGCTCCTACAATGAGCAGTTCTTC

d_gene: TRBD1
j_gene: TRBJ2-1
v_gene: TRBV19
abundance: .
CDR3aa: CASSTPGQGIEQFF
CDR3nt: TGTGCCAGTAGTACTCCGGGACAGGGGATTGAGCAGTTCTTC

d_gene: .
j_gene: TRBJ2-3
v_gene: TRBV7-3
abundance: .
CDR3aa: CASSLAGSTDTQYF
CDR3nt: TGTGCCAGCAGCTTAGCGGGTAGCACAGATACGCAGTATTTT

d_gene: .
j_gene: TRBJ1-2
v_gene: TRBV5-4
abundance: .
CDR3aa: CASSWSGFRPF
CDR3nt: TGTGCCAGCAGCTGGTCAGGGTTCCGACCCTTC

d_gene: .
j_gene: TRBJ2-3
v_gene: TRBV7-9
abundance: .
CDR3aa: CASSLALARTDTQYF
CDR3nt: TGTGCCAGCAGCTTAGCTCTAGCCCGCACAGATACGCAGTATTTT

d_gene: TRBD2
j_gene: TRBJ2-3
v_gene: TRBV5-1
abundance: .
CDR3aa: CASSLASGGRDTQYF
CDR3nt: TGCGCCAGCAGCTTAGCCAGCGGGGGTCGAGATACGCAGTATTTT

d_gene: .
j_gene: TRBJ1-2
v_gene: TRBV20-1
abundance: .
CDR3aa: CSASLRDYGYTF
CDR3nt: TGCAGTGCTAGTTTGCGGGACTATGGCTACACCTTC

d_gene: TRBD1
j_gene: TRBJ1-1
v_gene: TRBV19
abundance: .
CDR3aa: CASSSWGQGEDTEAFF
CDR3nt: TGTGCCAGTAGTTCCTGGGGACAGGGAGAGGACACTGAAGCTTTCTTT

d_gene: .
j_gene: TRBJ1-6
v_gene: TRBV7-8
abundance: .
CDR3aa: CASSLGQPLSSYNSPLHF
CDR3nt: TGTGCCAGCAGCCTGGGACAACCCTTGAGCTCCTATAATTCACCCCTCCACTTT

d_gene: .
j_gene: TRBJ1-1
v_gene: TRBV19
abundance: .
CDR3aa: CASSIGAGVTFF
CDR3nt: TGTGCCAGTAGTATTGGGGCAGGGGTAACTTTCTTT

d_gene: TRBD1
j_gene: TRBJ1-5
v_gene: TRBV5-1
abundance: .
CDR3aa: CASSAGQGGTEPQHF
CDR3nt: TGCGCCAGCAGCGCGGGACAGGGCGGAACAGAGCCCCAGCATTTT

d_gene: .
j_gene: TRBJ1-3
v_gene: TRBV7-2
abundance: .
CDR3aa: CASSHGGASTGNTIYF
CDR3nt: TGTGCCAGCAGCCACGGGGGTGCAAGTACAGGAAACACCATATATTTT

d_gene: .
j_gene: TRBJ2-2
v_gene: TRBV29-1
abundance: .
CDR3aa: CSVEVLRSGELFF
CDR3nt: TGCAGCGTTGAAGTGCTACGTTCGGGGGAGCTGTTTTTT

d_gene: .
j_gene: TRBJ1-1
v_gene: TRBV7-9
abundance: few
CDR3aa: CASSPVRRSEAFF
CDR3nt: TGTGCCAGCAGCCCCGTACGCCGGTCTGAAGCTTTCTTT

d_gene: TRBD1
j_gene: TRBJ1-4
v_gene: TRBV7-9
abundance: .
CDR3aa: CASSLSNRGYEKLFF
CDR3nt: TGTGCCAGCAGCTTATCAAACAGGGGATATGAAAAACTGTTTTTT

d_gene: TRBD1
j_gene: TRBJ2-7
v_gene: TRBV6-5
abundance: .
CDR3aa: CASTLGDSPSYEQYF
CDR3nt: TGTGCCAGCACCTTAGGGGACAGCCCTTCCTACGAGCAGTACTTC

d_gene: TRBD1
j_gene: TRBJ1-2
v_gene: TRBV6-5
abundance: .
CDR3aa: CAIGYRTGGLDGYTF
CDR3nt: TGTGCCATCGGATATCGGACAGGGGGCTTGGATGGCTACACCTTC

d_gene: .
j_gene: TRBJ2-7
v_gene: TRBV9
abundance: .
CDR3aa: CASSPPGGYEQYF
CDR3nt: TGTGCCAGCAGCCCTCCTGGGGGGTACGAGCAGTACTTC

d_gene: .
j_gene: TRBJ2-7
v_gene: TRBV11-2
abundance: .
CDR3aa: CASSPRGHEQYF
CDR3nt: TGTGCCAGCAGCCCCAGGGGCCACGAGCAGTACTTC

d_gene: TRBD1
j_gene: TRBJ1-2
v_gene: TRBV9
abundance: .
CDR3aa: CASSPRTGNGYTF
CDR3nt: TGTGCCAGCAGCCCCCGGACAGGGAATGGCTACACCTTC

d_gene: .
j_gene: TRBJ1-1
v_gene: TRBV10-3
abundance: .
CDR3aa: CAIREPGLYTEAFF
CDR3nt: TGTGCCATCAGGGAACCAGGGTTGTACACTGAAGCTTTCTTT

d_gene: .
j_gene: TRBJ2-5
v_gene: TRBV6-2/TRBV6-3
abundance: .
CDR3aa: CASSSRRETQYF
CDR3nt: TGTGCCAGCAGTAGCCGGCGGGAGACCCAGTACTTC

d_gene: TRBD1
j_gene: TRBJ1-3
v_gene: TRBV7-9
abundance: .
CDR3aa: CASRTGVSSGNTIYF
CDR3nt: TGTGCCAGCAGGACAGGGGTCTCCTCTGGAAACACCATATATTTT

d_gene: .
j_gene: TRBJ1-2
v_gene: TRBV7-2
abundance: .
CDR3aa: CASSFGTGANYGYTF
CDR3nt: TGTGCCAGCAGCTTCGGGACGGGAGCTAACTATGGCTACACCTTC

d_gene: TRBD1
j_gene: TRBJ2-7
v_gene: TRBV7-7
abundance: .
CDR3aa: CASSLLMTGGYHEQYF
CDR3nt: TGTGCCAGCAGCTTATTGATGACAGGGGGGTACCACGAGCAGTACTTC

d_gene: .
j_gene: TRBJ1-2
v_gene: TRBV6-5
abundance: .
CDR3aa: CASSPPQGYSGYTF
CDR3nt: TGTGCCAGCAGTCCGCCCCAGGGTTATAGTGGCTACACCTTC

d_gene: .
j_gene: TRBJ1-3
v_gene: TRBV3-1/TRBV3-2
abundance: .
CDR3aa: CASSGGGVGNTIYF
CDR3nt: TGTGCCAGCTCAGGCGGGGGGGTTGGAAACACCATATATTTT

d_gene: .
j_gene: TRBJ2-1
v_gene: TRBV27
abundance: .
CDR3aa: CASGTSAGANEQFF
CDR3nt: TGTGCCAGCGGTACCTCCGCGGGGGCCAATGAGCAGTTCTTC

d_gene: TRBD1
j_gene: TRBJ1-2
v_gene: TRBV27
abundance: .
CDR3aa: CASSTSPGQGQRYYGYTF
CDR3nt: TGTGCCAGCAGCACCTCACCGGGACAGGGACAGCGATACTATGGCTACACCTTC

d_gene: TRBD1
j_gene: TRBJ1-1
v_gene: TRBV11-1
abundance: .
CDR3aa: CASNGGGSTEAFF
CDR3nt: TGTGCCAGCAACGGAGGGGGCAGTACTGAAGCTTTCTTT

d_gene: .
j_gene: TRBJ2-2
v_gene: TRBV7-7
abundance: once
CDR3aa: CASSLRTVGPNTGELFF
CDR3nt: TGTGCCAGCAGCTTAAGGACAGTGGGCCCCAACACCGGGGAGCTGTTTTTT

d_gene: .
j_gene: TRBJ2-1
v_gene: TRBV7-9
abundance: .
CDR3aa: CASSFSRGDNEQFF
CDR3nt: TGTGCCAGCAGCTTTTCGCGGGGCGACAATGAGCAGTTCTTC

d_gene: .
j_gene: TRBJ1-3
v_gene: TRBV27
abundance: .
CDR3aa: CASSPGEATGNTIYF
CDR3nt: TGTGCCAGCAGTCCGGGGGAGGCGACTGGAAACACCATATATTTT